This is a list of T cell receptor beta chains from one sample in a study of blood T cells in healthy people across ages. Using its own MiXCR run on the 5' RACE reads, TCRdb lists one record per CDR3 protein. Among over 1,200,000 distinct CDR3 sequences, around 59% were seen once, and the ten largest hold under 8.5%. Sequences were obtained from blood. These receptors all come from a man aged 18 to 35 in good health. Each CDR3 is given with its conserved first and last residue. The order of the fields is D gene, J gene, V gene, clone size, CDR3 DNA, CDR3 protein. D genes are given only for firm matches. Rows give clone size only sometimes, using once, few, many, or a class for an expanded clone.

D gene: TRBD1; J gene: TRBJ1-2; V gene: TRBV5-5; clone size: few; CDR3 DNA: TGTGCCAGCAGCCCTCCGCCGCTTGGAGGGGGCCTCTATGGCTACACCTTC; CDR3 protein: CASSPPPLGGGLYGYTF
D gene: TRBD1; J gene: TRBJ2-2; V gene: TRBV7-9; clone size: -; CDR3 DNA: TGTGCCAGCAGCCTCGGGACAGGGGCCGCCGGGGAGCTGTTTTTT; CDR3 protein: CASSLGTGAAGELFF
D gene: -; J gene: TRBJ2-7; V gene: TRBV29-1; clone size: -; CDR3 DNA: TGCAGCGTTTCTAGGTCCTTGGACGAGCAGTACTTC; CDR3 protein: CSVSRSLDEQYF
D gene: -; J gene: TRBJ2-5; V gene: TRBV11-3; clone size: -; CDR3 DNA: TGTGCCAGCAGCCTACTAGCCACAGAGACCCAGTACTTC; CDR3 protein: CASSLLATETQYF
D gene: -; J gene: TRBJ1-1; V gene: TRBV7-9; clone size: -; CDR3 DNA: TGTGCCAGCAGCCCCGGGACGTTCATGAACACTGAAGCTTTCTTT; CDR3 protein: CASSPGTFMNTEAFF
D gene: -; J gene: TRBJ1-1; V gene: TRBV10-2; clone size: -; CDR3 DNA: TGCGCCAGCAGTGAGATCTTTCCGGAAATGAACACTGAAGCTTTCTTT; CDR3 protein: CASSEIFPEMNTEAFF
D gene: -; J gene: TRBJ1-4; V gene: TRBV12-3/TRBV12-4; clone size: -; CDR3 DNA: TGTGCCAGCAGCACGACAATCACACAGGAAAAACTGTTTTTT; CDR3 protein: CASSTTITQEKLFF
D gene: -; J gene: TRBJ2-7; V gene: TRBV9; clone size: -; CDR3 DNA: TGTGCCAGCAGCGGATCCGGGACGGCAGTAGGGCAGTACTTC; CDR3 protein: CASSGSGTAVGQYF
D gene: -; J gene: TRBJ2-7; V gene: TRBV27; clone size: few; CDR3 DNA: TGTGCCAGCAGTCCCTACCGACAGAGGCCCTACGAGCAGTACTTC; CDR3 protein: CASSPYRQRPYEQYF
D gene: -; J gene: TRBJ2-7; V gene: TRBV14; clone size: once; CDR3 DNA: TGCGCCAGCAGCCAAGATCGTCGGAATCCCTGGGGCCCGGATTACAATGAGCAGTACTTC; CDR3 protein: CASSQDRRNPWGPDYNEQYF
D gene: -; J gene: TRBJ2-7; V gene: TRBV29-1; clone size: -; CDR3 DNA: TGCAGCGTTGAAGGGCCTTTATCCTACGAGCAGTACTTC; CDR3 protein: CSVEGPLSYEQYF
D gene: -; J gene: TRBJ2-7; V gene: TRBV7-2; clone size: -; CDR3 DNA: TGTGCCAGCAGCCCTAGGACCAGGGGTAACTACGAGCAGTACTTC; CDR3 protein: CASSPRTRGNYEQYF
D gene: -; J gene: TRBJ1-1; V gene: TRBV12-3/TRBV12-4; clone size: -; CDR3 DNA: TGTGCCAGCAGCCCCTTACGGGGAACCACTGAAGCTTTCTTT; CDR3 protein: CASSPLRGTTEAFF
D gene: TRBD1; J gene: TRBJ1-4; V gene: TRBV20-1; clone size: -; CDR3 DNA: TGCAGTGCTAGTATGAGGCGGGGGACAGGATCTAATGAAAAACTGTTTTTT; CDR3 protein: CSASMRRGTGSNEKLFF
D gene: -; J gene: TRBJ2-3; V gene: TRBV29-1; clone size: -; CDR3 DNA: TGCAGCGAGGACGGGACTGGCACAGATACGCAGTATTTT; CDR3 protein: CSEDGTGTDTQYF
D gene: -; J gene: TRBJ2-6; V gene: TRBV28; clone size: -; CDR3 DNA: TGTGCCAGCAGTTTAGCTCGGGAATCTGGGGCCAACGCCCTGACTTTC; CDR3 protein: CASSLARESGANALTF
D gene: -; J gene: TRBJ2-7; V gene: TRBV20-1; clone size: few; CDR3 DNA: TGCAGTGCTATGACTAGGGCCTACGAGCAGTACTTC; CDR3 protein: CSAMTRAYEQYF
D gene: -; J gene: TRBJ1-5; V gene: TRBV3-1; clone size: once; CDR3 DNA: TGTGCCAGCAGCCAAGGGGTATTCCGTCAGCCCCAGCATTTT; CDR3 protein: CASSQGVFRQPQHF
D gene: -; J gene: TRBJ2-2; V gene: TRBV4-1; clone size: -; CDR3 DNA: TGCGCCAGCAGCCAAGTTGTGGGCGGGGAGCTGTTTTTT; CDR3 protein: CASSQVVGGELFF